What follows are 32 T cell receptor beta chains derived from one specimen sequenced in a study of cytomegalovirus exposure and HLA in healthy donors. PCR used 60 Vbeta primers and 13 Jbeta primers. The table came from immunoSEQ multiplex PCR; TCRdb's copy has only in-frame clones and leaves some out. Counted here are about 250,000 clones, under 80% occurring once; the ten biggest clones make up around 2.3%. Sequencing used PBMCs. These receptors originate from a female donor in good health and CMV-seronegative.

V usage is TRBV4-1 and J usage is TRBJ2-5; D not certain. The assigned J gene may be wrong: the sequence end matches TRBJ2-7 better. CDR1 is MGHRA, CDR2 YSYEKL, per germline. The CDR3 runs 11 residues. The CDR3 region has the DNA TGCGCCAGCAGCCCAGGCTACGAGCAGTACTTC. Translated, it gives CASSPGYEQYF.

V and J are TRBV7-9 and TRBJ2-7; TRBD1 matches 7 bases. Trimming cost V 2 bases and J 4 bases; bases outside gene matches: 8. This CDR3 is 15 amino acids long. From germline, CDR1 is SEHNR and CDR2 FQNEAQ (reference sequence). CDR3 region: CASSLLTGQAYEQYF. The CDR3 DNA is TGTGCCAGCAGCTTATTGACAGGGCAAGCATACGAGCAGTACTTC.

With respect to this clone: At one end the junction does not follow the germline gene, possibly because of a read error. The V call is TRBV11-1, the J call TRBJ2-2; possible D gene TRBD1, 5 bases. Germline V gene sequence: CDR1 SGHAT, CDR2 FQDESV (reference sequence). The CDR3 consists of 15 residues. The DNA for the CDR3 is TGTGCCAGCACCTTAGGGGCAGGGATGTCCGGGGAGCTGTTTTTT. It yields the protein CASTLGAGMSGELFF. The full variable domain, in which reference TRBV11-1 and TRBJ2-2 provide the parts outside the CDR3, is EAEVAQSPRYKITEKSQAVAFWCDPISGHATLYWYRQILGQGPELLVQFQDESVVDDSQLPKDRFSAERLKGVDSTLKIQPAELGDSAMYLCASTLGAGMSGELFFGEGSRLTVL.

CDR3 loop: CASSQSGGRDTQYF. Written as DNA, the CDR3 is TGCGCCAGCAGCCAGTCCGGGGGAAGGGATACGCAGTATTTT. The chain carries TRBV4-1 and TRBJ2-3, with a tentative D call TRBD2 (6 bases). Germline assignment: CDR1 MGHRA and CDR2 YSYEKL. The V end lost 3 bases, the J end lost 6 bases, and 13 bases lay between the germline ends. This CDR3 contains 14 residues.

The chain employs TRBV21-1 and TRBJ1-1; TRBD1 is taken as the D call from the table, unchecked against the DNA. TRBV21-1 is classified as a pseudogene. This CDR3 region has 16 residues. In DNA form, the CDR3 reads TGTGCCAGCAGCAAAGGGGGCAGCCTACCGAACACTGAAGCTTTCTTT. It codes for CASSKGGSLPNTEAFF.

The chain uses TRBV5-5 and TRBJ2-5, with D perhaps matching TRBD2 (6 bases). CDR1 SGHKS and CDR2 YYEKEE come from the germline V gene (reference sequence). Trimming shortened V by 4 bases and J by 6 bases, and 16 bases separated the two germline ends. The CDR3 spans 14 residues. Here the CDR3 reads CASSPGLVGKTQYF. The CDR3 nucleotides read TGTGCCAGCAGCCCGGGACTGGTGGGAAAGACCCAGTACTTC.

The gene calls are TRBV18 and TRBJ2-2; perhaps TRBD1 as D (5 bases). V lost 3 bases, J lost 1 base, and 21 bases lay in between. The germline CDR1 and CDR2 sequences are KGHSH and LQKENI. The CDR3 length is 19 residues. In DNA, the CDR3 is TGTGCCAGCTCACCTCCAAGGGCACAGACAGCGATGAACACCGGGGAGCTGTTTTTT. Protein sequence: CASSPPRAQTAMNTGELFF.

J is TRBJ2-1 and V is TRBV7-9; 7 positions match TRBD1. V shed 5 bases, J shed 0 bases, and the junction held 7 bases outside the gene matches. The CDR3 is 16 residues long. The germline gives CDR1 SEHNR, CDR2 FQNEAQ (reference sequence). CDR3 bases: TGTGCCAGCAGCACGACGGACAGGAGCTCCTACAATGAGCAGTTCTTC. Translating it yields CASSTTDRSSYNEQFF.

The rearrangement joins TRBV10-3 to TRBJ2-5, with D perhaps TRBD2 (5 bases). Trimming took off 3 bases at V and 3 bases at J, with 8 bases between the two ends. Germline V gene lookup returns CDR1 ENHRY and CDR2 SYGVKD. The CDR3 has 13 amino acids. For the CDR3, the DNA is TGTGCCATCAGTGACGGGGAAGAAGAGACCCAGTACTTC. Translated, it gives CAISDGEEETQYF.

The V gene is TRBV28, the J gene TRBJ1-5; 9 positions agree with TRBD1. CDR1 is MDHEN and CDR2 is SYDVKM in the germline V gene. The CDR3 covers 16 residues. After removal of 5 bases from V and 2 bases from J, the junction contained 7 bases not matched to a gene. The CDR3 here is CASSAPTGGGNQPQHF. The CDR3 DNA reads TGTGCCAGCAGTGCCCCGACAGGGGGTGGCAATCAGCCCCAGCATTTT. The whole variable domain, remainder taken from reference TRBV28 and TRBJ1-5, is DVKVTQSSRYLVKRTGEKVFLECVQDMDHENMFWYRQDPGLGLRLIYFSYDVKMKEKGDIPEGYSVSREKKERFSLILESASTNQTSMYLCASSAPTGGGNQPQHFGDGTRLSIL.

The chain links TRBV7-2 to TRBJ2-7, with D uncertain. Germline lookup yields CDR1 SGHTA and CDR2 FQGNSA. The CDR3 length is 15 residues. V was cut by 6 bases and J by 0 bases, with 15 bases left in between. CDR3 protein: CASRYDTSSSYEQYF. CDR3 DNA: TGTGCCAGCAGATATGACACCTCGAGCTCCTACGAGCAGTACTTC.

The table lists this clone with a few counts. This chain links TRBV5-1 with TRBJ1-4, with 9 bases matching TRBD1. Per the germline V gene, CDR1 is SGHRS and CDR2 is YFSETQ. The CDR3 extends over 15 amino acids. The trim removed 4 bases at V and 6 bases at J, leaving 7 bases unmatched. The CDR3 nucleotides read TGCGCCAGCAGCCAGGACAGGGGTCGGGATGAAAAACTGTTTTTT. It encodes CASSQDRGRDEKLFF.

The chain employs TRBV18 and TRBJ2-7, with D uncertain. The V end lost 3 bases, the J end lost 2 bases, and 2 bases lay between the germline ends. Germline V gives CDR1 KGHSH, CDR2 LQKENI. The CDR3 loop spans 11 amino acids. CDR3 protein: CASSPTYEQYF. The CDR3 DNA sequence: TGTGCCAGCTCACCCACCTACGAGCAGTACTTC.

The chain combines TRBV2 with TRBJ2-1; TRBD2 is a possible D gene (5 bases). V was cut by 0 bases and J by 4 bases, with 13 bases left in between. The CDR3 has 16 residues. CDR1 is SNHLY and CDR2 is FYNNEI in the germline V gene. CDR3: CASSEALGLPYNEQFF. Written as DNA, the CDR3 is TGTGCCAGCAGTGAAGCTTTAGGACTTCCGTACAATGAGCAGTTCTTC.

There are a few counts of this clone. V gene TRBV5-1 combines with J gene TRBJ1-4, with 7 bases identical to TRBD1. V trimming: 4 bases; J trimming: 4 bases; junction bases outside the gene matches: 7. CDR3 length equals 15 residues. CDR1 and CDR2 (germline): SGHRS, YFSETQ. This CDR3 is CASSPDGQVNEKLFF. The CDR3 nucleotides are TGCGCCAGCAGCCCCGACGGACAGGTTAATGAAAAACTGTTTTTT.

This sequence joins TRBV27 and TRBJ2-7; D might be TRBD2 (5 bases). Trimming left V 7 bases short and J 0 bases short, with 22 bases between. Germline V lookup: CDR1 MNHEY, CDR2 SMNVEV (reference sequence). The length of the CDR3 is 17 residues. CDR3 protein: CASTKASLAASSYEQYF. CDR3 DNA: TGTGCCAGCACCAAAGCATCTCTAGCCGCAAGCTCCTACGAGCAGTACTTC.

This clone appeared a single time. The chain has TRBV19 and TRBJ1-1; no firm D call. Looked up from germline, CDR1 is LNHDA and CDR2 is SQIVND (reference sequence). This CDR3 region has 13 residues. Trimming removed 3 bases at V and 9 bases at J, with 14 bases between. Here the CDR3 reads CASSIFGVQKAFF. The CDR3 DNA reads TGTGCCAGTAGTATTTTCGGGGTACAGAAAGCTTTCTTT.

The V call is TRBV10-1, the J call TRBJ2-1, with a tentative D call TRBD1 (5 bases). V lost 3 bases, J lost 9 bases, and 12 bases lay in between. CDR1 is WNHNN and CDR2 is SYGVQD in the germline V gene (reference sequence). The CDR3 spans 13 residues. CDR3 DNA sequence: TGCGCCAGCAGTGACCCAGGGATCACTGAGCAGTTCTTC. Translating gives CASSDPGITEQFF.

In the case of this clone: At the DNA level, this CDR3 is encoded by other sequences in the same sample as well. The gene calls are TRBV18 and TRBJ1-5; TRBD1 is a possible D gene (5 bases). Germline V gene sequence: CDR1 KGHSH, CDR2 LQKENI. The CDR3 is made up of 13 amino acids. Deletions cut 5 bases from V and 3 bases from J, with 8 bases between. CDR3 in DNA: TGTGCCAGCTCAGAGGGACTCAATCAGCCCCAGCATTTT. The encoded protein is CASSEGLNQPQHF.

This clone occurred once. The junction differs from germline at one of its ends, possibly a read error. This rearrangement joins TRBV7-9 to TRBJ2-7; perhaps TRBD1 as D (5 bases). CDR1 is SEHNR, CDR2 FQNEAQ, per germline (reference sequence). This CDR3 region has 14 residues. CDR3 region: CSSSLPQEPYEQYF. CDR3 nucleotides: TGTTCCAGCAGCTTACCACAGGAGCCCTACGAGCAGTACTTC.

V is TRBV28 and J is TRBJ1-4, with 7 bases lining up with TRBD1. This CDR3 is built from 16 residues. The J segment lost 7 bases and the V segment lost 4 bases, leaving 12 bases of the junction unmatched. Per the germline V gene, CDR1 is MDHEN and CDR2 is SYDVKM. The CDR3 reads CASSSPSGTAGEKLFF. CDR3 sequence (DNA): TGTGCCAGCAGTTCCCCCTCCGGGACAGCGGGTGAAAAACTGTTTTTT.

The chain uses TRBV29-1 and TRBJ1-2; D is uncertain. The CDR3 has 15 amino acids. CDR1 is SQVTM and CDR2 is ANQGSEA in the germline V gene. V was shortened by 0 bases and J by 1 base, with 12 bases between the two germline ends. The CDR3 protein is CSVEDTGQINYGYTF. CDR3 nucleotide sequence: TGCAGCGTTGAAGATACTGGGCAGATTAACTATGGCTACACCTTC.

This chain connects TRBV7-8 to TRBJ2-1, with 8 bases lining up with TRBD2. The germline CDR1 and CDR2 sequences are SGHVS and FQNEAQ. Trimming removed 5 bases from V and 16 bases from J; junction bases left unmatched: 10. The CDR3 contains 12 residues. The CDR3 DNA reads as TGTGCCAGCAGCCCCACGGTAGCGGGATATTTCTTC. It yields the protein CASSPTVAGYFF.

This sequence joins TRBV11-3 and TRBJ2-3; 12 bases fit TRBD2. The germline V gene encodes CDR1 SGHNT and CDR2 YENEEA. The V segment lost 0 bases and the J segment 3 bases; nucleotides outside the gene matches: 4. The length of the CDR3 is 17 residues. CDR3 coding DNA: TGTGCCAGCAGCTTAGATGGGGGGACTAGCGGGACAGATACGCAGTATTTT. It specifies CASSLDGGTSGTDTQYF.

This clone was found a few times. The chain combines TRBV12-5 with TRBJ2-2; 14 positions agree with TRBD2. This CDR3 is built from 17 residues. Germline lookup yields CDR1 LGHNT and CDR2 FRNRAP. J was trimmed by 1 base and V by 5 bases; bases with no gene match: 3. CDR3 in amino acids: CASGLGTSGRNTGELFF. The CDR3 nucleotides read TGTGCTAGTGGTCTGGGGACTAGCGGGAGGAACACCGGGGAGCTGTTTTTT.

A few counts support this clone. The rearrangement joins TRBV21-1 to TRBJ1-1; TRBD1, the table's D call, lacks a check against the DNA. TRBV21-1 counts as a pseudogene. This CDR3 spans 17 amino acids. The CDR3 loop is CASSKSGPGVVNTEAFF. CDR3 DNA sequence: TGTGCCAGCAGCAAATCCGGTCCAGGGGTAGTGAACACTGAAGCTTTCTTT.

The chain joins TRBV7-3 to TRBJ2-7, with 8 bases matching TRBD1. CDR1 and CDR2 from the germline V gene are SGHTA and FQGTGA. The CDR3 runs to 15 residues. V dropped 5 bases and J dropped 4; count of bases not matched to a gene: 10. CDR3 region: CASSPGAGGWYEQYF. The CDR3 bases are TGTGCCAGCAGCCCCGGGGCAGGGGGCTGGTACGAGCAGTACTTC.

This clone was seen more than once but under ten times. J is TRBJ1-1 and V is TRBV28; the match to TRBD1 covers 9 bases. V lost 5 bases to trimming and J lost 0 bases; unmatched junction nucleotides: 4. The germline V gene has CDR1 MDHEN and CDR2 SYDVKM. The CDR3 contains 15 residues. CDR3 in DNA: TGTGCCAGCAGTCCACAGGGGGCCGTGAACACTGAAGCTTTCTTT. Amino acid sequence: CASSPQGAVNTEAFF. Full variable domain (outside the CDR3, taken from reference TRBV28 and TRBJ1-1): DVKVTQSSRYLVKRTGEKVFLECVQDMDHENMFWYRQDPGLGLRLIYFSYDVKMKEKGDIPEGYSVSREKKERFSLILESASTNQTSMYLCASSPQGAVNTEAFFGQGTRLTVV.

V is TRBV7-3 and J is TRBJ2-1, with 9 positions matching TRBD2. Germline trimming cut 2 bases from V and 7 bases from J; bases unmatched to any gene: 6. CDR3 length: 15 residues. Germline values: CDR1 SGHTA, CDR2 FQGTGA. This chain's CDR3 is CASSLAGGPGNEQFF. For the CDR3, the DNA is TGTGCCAGCAGCTTAGCGGGAGGGCCAGGTAATGAGCAGTTCTTC.

The rearrangement joins TRBV7-2 to TRBJ2-1, with 7 bases matching TRBD2. The V and J ends lost 3 bases and 7 bases, in that order; junction bases with no gene match: 6. Germline V lookup: CDR1 SGHTA, CDR2 FQGNSA. The CDR3 is 14 amino acids. The CDR3 loop is CASSFGRERNEQFF. CDR3 sequence (DNA): TGTGCCAGCAGCTTCGGGCGGGAGAGGAATGAGCAGTTCTTC. Combining the CDR3 with reference TRBV7-2 and TRBJ2-1 gives the whole variable domain GAGVSQSPSNKVTEKGKDVELRCDPISGHTALYWYRQSLGQGLEFLIYFQGNSAPDKSGLPSDRFSAERTGGSVSTLTIQRTQQEDSAVYLCASSFGRERNEQFFGPGTRLTVL.

The sample holds a few counts of this clone. The V and J genes are TRBV5-1 and TRBJ2-1; 9 positions match TRBD1. CDR3 length: 15 amino acids. Germline V lookup: CDR1 SGHRS, CDR2 YFSETQ. V dropped 4 bases and J dropped 2; count of bases not matched to a gene: 4. The CDR3 nucleotides read TGCGCCAGCAGCATCACAGGGGGCGCCTACAATGAGCAGTTCTTC. This sequence encodes CASSITGGAYNEQFF.

The V call is TRBV6-4, the J call TRBJ1-1; D possibly corresponds to TRBD1 (6 bases). V was clipped by 2 bases and J by 8 bases, with 9 bases between them. This CDR3 has 12 residues. CDR1 is MRHNA, CDR2 SNTAGT, per germline. CDR3 region: CASSDATGEAFF. The CDR3 DNA sequence: TGTGCCAGCAGTGACGCTACAGGGGAAGCTTTCTTT.